Listed here are 5 T cell receptor beta chains from one sample, sequenced in a study of tumor-infiltrating lymphocytes in primary liver carcinoma. Total RNA and DNA came together from approximately 20-30 mg of bulk tissue without cell sorting. Starting from around 500 ng of total RNA, TCR beta cDNA was produced with a primer in the constant region. It was through three nested multiplex PCR rounds of slightly modified ARM-PCR that TCR beta libraries arose. Running 9 to 10 cycles apiece, the first two PCR rounds relied on TRBV1-TRBV30 forward primers together with a C-beta reverse primer. Via MiXCR, TCRdb re-called the multiplex PCR reads, giving one row per CDR3 protein. The sample has roughly 40,000 distinct CDR3 sequences; roughly 73% are singletons. The sequenced material came from tumor-adjacent normal liver tissue. The source of these receptors is a woman aged 25 to 39 with primary liver carcinoma and hepatitis B virus infection.

This clonotype was picked up many times. The gene calls are TRBV6-1 and TRBJ2-3; 10 bases match TRBD1. This CDR3 has 15 residues. V gave up 6 bases and J gave up 4 bases; unmatched junction bases: 7. Germline CDR1 is MNHNS and CDR2 is SASEGT. CDR3 residues: CASRSRGQGPDTQYF. The CDR3 DNA sequence: TGTGCCAGCAGGAGCCGGGGACAGGGGCCAGATACGCAGTATTTT.

As concerns this clonotype: No conserved phenylalanine or tryptophan ends this CDR3, so it is likely a read error. J is TRBJ2-1 and V is TRBV11-2; 11 bases fit TRBD1. Looked up from germline, CDR1 is SGHAT and CDR2 is FQNNGV. The CDR3 loop spans 16 amino acids. The J segment lost 6 bases and the V segment lost 6 bases, leaving 10 bases of the junction unmatched. The CDR3 loop reads CASSWAGTGGSNEQFS. For the CDR3, the DNA is TGTGCCAGCAGTTGGGCCGGGACAGGGGGAAGCAATGAGCAGTTCTCC.

Relative to its sample, this clonotype is medium-sized. V usage is TRBV11-2 and J usage is TRBJ2-1; no definite D call. The germline gives CDR1 SGHAT, CDR2 FQNNGV. The CDR3 extends over 16 amino acids. With 5 bases removed from V and 0 bases from J, the gap between germline ends came to 14 bases. The DNA of the CDR3 is TGTGCCAGCAGCGCAGACCCGGGTAGCTCCTACAATGAGCAGTTCTTC. It codes for CASSADPGSSYNEQFF.

This clonotype was found many times. The rearrangement links TRBV6-1 to TRBJ2-7; 11 bases are shared with TRBD2. Germline loops: CDR1 MNHNS, CDR2 SASEGT. The CDR3 has 15 amino acids. V gave up 1 base and J gave up 3 bases; unmatched junction bases: 2. Written as DNA, the CDR3 is TGTGCCAGCAGTGAAGAGACTAGCGGGATCTACGAGCAGTACTTC. Its translation: CASSEETSGIYEQYF.

Concerning this clonotype itself: This CDR3 fails to terminate in the conserved phenylalanine or tryptophan, so it likely reflects a read error. This chain uses TRBV4-2 with TRBJ2-1; 7 nucleotides line up with TRBD2. CDR1 is LGHNA, CDR2 YNFKEQ, per germline. This CDR3 has 15 residues. For the CDR3, the DNA is TGTGCCAGCAGCCCGATGGGGGGGAGGTTCAATGGGCAGTTCTTA. Translated: CASSPMGGRFNGQFL.